This TCR beta chain is from a study of cytomegalovirus exposure and HLA in healthy donors (dated by TCRdb to 2016 to 2017). General notes on the study: An earlier analysis of approximately 640 of the donors reported roughly 270 Gb of sequence data and around 110 million unique TCR beta sequences from about 179 million T cells. About five DR-DQ haplotypes were handled as single units for association and clustering, since linkage in the cohort was strong. An early release that covered 640 HLA-typed donors contained approximately 300 gigabases of sequencing data and tens of millions of unique TCR sequences. A later genetic analysis used genome-wide SNP genotypes for about 65% of the roughly 670 donors, treating that subset as a discovery cohort. The study was designed to test whether signatures of past pathogen exposure could be identified by cataloging public T cell receptors. Rather than drawing on any new phenotypic data, the later analysis identified candidate immune exposures from TCR beta sequences and the way those sequences occurred across donors. Every discovery cohort repertoire had been produced on one sequencing platform. Donor age, sex, ethnicity and CMV serostatus were collected together with the repertoire data. In a later analysis, previously published TCR beta repertoires from 666 donors were re-analyzed and high-resolution HLA genotyping was added so that TCR occurrence patterns could be studied. Both class I and class II loci were covered by HLA typing, at four-digit resolution. On average, 235,054 unique TCR beta nucleotide sequences were sequenced per donor among a few hundred genotyped donors of the cohort, with 15% to 20% of those sequences being non-productive. The T cell repertoires of about 700 subjects were profiled by immunosequencing and related to cytomegalovirus serostatus. An earlier analysis of some 500 of the donors used high-throughput TCR beta sequencing to judge whether each TCR beta V gene segment behaved as functional or pseudogenic. Along with the 666-subject first cohort, a separate validation cohort of approximately 110 different subjects was used. Typing coverage varied by locus: roughly 620-640 donors for A, B, C, DRB1 and DQB1; roughly 510 for DQA1; about 590 for DPA1; roughly 450 for DPB1. To predict cytomegalovirus infection status, the study combined high-throughput TCR immunosequencing, statistical association of individual TCRs with disease status, and machine learning. Of the 300 to 450 genotyped donors, less than 85% were placed in the genetic ancestry cluster associated with self-reported Caucasian donors.

V and J lose 4 bases and 2 bases, and a span of 12 bases separates them. The germline V gene gives CDR1 as SQVTM and CDR2 as ANQGSEA. The CDR3 contains 14 residues, cysteine and phenylalanine counted. Only the CDR3 region is kept as DNA, spanning 42 bases read in frame from base 1. Notes on this clone: There is no known antigen for this receptor. Within one base of it there is no much larger clone, and no base qualities were kept.

General findings and caveats noted by the study authors: Linkage disequilibrium might explain the correlated functional status among segregating V segments, but an unknown experimental factor could not be excluded. According to a later genetic analysis, donors in an Asian-associated ancestry cluster had fewer N-insertions in productive TCRs than the approximately 670-donor mean. Most TCR sequences were seen in very few donors, while some public TCRs were found in many individuals. The study listed 170 or so TCR beta chains as associated with cytomegalovirus. Because the 87-base-pair reads could not distinguish some IMGT-functional V segments, including TRBV6-2 and TRBV6-3, those segments were excluded. Presence/absence analyses assumed roughly uniform sequencing depth across donors, an assumption that may not hold. A later analysis found that HLA-associated TCR beta chains were more clonally expanded and had lower generation probabilities than equally common non-associated chains. According to a later analysis, most CMV-associated TCR beta chains appeared to be HLA-restricted, and the HLA associations seemed to be driven largely by CMV exposure. A further reported finding was that TCR beta sequences accurately predicted the HLA-A and HLA-B alleles for most subjects in the first cohort. In a later analysis, TCR association rates were found to vary across HLA loci, with the most associated TCRs seen for DRB1 alleles and the fewest for HLA-C alleles. A group of highly shared sequence variants was considered likely to be a technical artifact of the sequencing pipeline. Because HLA typing was missing for some donors at each locus, association tests included only the typed subset. Fewer than 20 rarely observed V segments, including chromosome 9 orphons, were excluded from the earlier analysis of 550 to 700 of the donors because counts were too low. Cytomegalovirus status was reported to be diagnosed by the classifier with high specificity and sensitivity in both the original and validation cohorts. Assigning TCR associations to individual alleles was difficult when HLA alleles, especially DR and DQ, strongly co-occurred. The authors suggested that the approach could potentially be extended to other disease states and immunological phenotypes. A few of the identified cytomegalovirus-associated TCR beta chains were confirmed in vitro to be specific for cytomegalovirus antigens. In this cohort, only TCR beta chains were sequenced, and detectable features were limited by the absence of alpha or paired-chain data. At a false discovery rate of 0.05, a later analysis linked 16,951 TCR beta sequences to specific HLA alleles. In an earlier analysis of some 500 of the donors, most TCR beta V segments were observed in productive rearrangements about 87% or about 30% of the time, broadly matching IMGT annotations. V-gene and J-gene trimming of TCR beta chains was associated with a missense DCLRE1C variant in a later genetic analysis, and the association was replicated in an independent cohort. A later analysis reported that several top co-occurrence clusters appeared linked to parvovirus B19, influenza, CMV and Epstein-Barr virus. Immune exposure information for the cohort was limited to CMV serostatus.

The cohort comprised around 700 healthy bone marrow donors. At the time of sampling, all cohort members were nominally healthy, though unrecorded immune exposures were likely present. The donor was CMV seronegative and was included in the group of 352 seronegative cohort members. Each donor provided a peripheral blood sample, and peripheral blood mononuclear cells were used for TCR beta sequencing. Genomic DNA extraction from the blood cell samples was performed with the Qiagen DNeasy Blood Extraction Kit. Library generation was performed with the immunoSEQ multiplex PCR assay. For the multiplex PCR, a mixture combining 60 forward primers for TCR Vbeta segments and 13 reverse primers for TCR Jbeta segments was used. Amplification of the CDR3 region of rearranged TCR beta genes was performed with a multiplex PCR assay on genomic DNA. On the Illumina HiSeq System, the amplified TCR beta libraries were sequenced as 87-base-pair reads. Turning to the authors' computational methods: Across the 670 or so repertoires, a later analysis counted roughly 77 million unique TCR beta chains, 9.5 million to 12 million of which were shared by at least two donors. To remove PCR and sequencing errors, raw reads were error-corrected and collapsed into unique sequences using a nearest-neighbor algorithm that merged closely related sequences. To assign V, D and J gene segments, CDR3 sequences were aligned to IMGT reference sequences. For a sequence to be retained, a match of at least six nucleotides to both a V gene segment and a J gene segment was required. A rearrangement counted as productive if the CDR3 had no stop codons and remained in frame with V and J, and every other rearrangement counted as non-productive. CDR3 was defined by IMGT convention, running from the second conserved V-encoded cysteine to the conserved J-encoded phenylalanine. The earlier analysis of approximately 500 of the donors excluded sequences that lacked an unambiguous match to a single V gene segment. An earlier analysis of a few hundred of the donors called V segments functional above 56.7% productive rearrangements and segregating when the between-donor standard deviation exceeded 5%. A statistical classification framework was built to diagnose cytomegalovirus status from the catalog of TCR beta chain sequences. A later analysis assigned V and J genes by comparing TCR nucleotide sequences with IMGT/GENE-DB human TR gene sequences. Using the TCRdist pipeline, a later analysis assigned CDR3 sequences along with most-parsimonious VDJ recombination scenarios. In a later analysis, each TCR beta chain was defined by its CDR3 amino acid sequence together with its V-gene family, and reads without a unique V-gene family were excluded. A later analysis removed roughly 590 highly shared, low-generation-probability nucleotide sequences to deal with suspected cross-contamination and a sequencing artifact. In a later analysis, a clonal expansion index was calculated for each public chain from normalized within-repertoire ranks of inferred template counts. A later analysis computed generation probabilities with a VDJ recombination model fitted to out-of-frame rearrangements, and checked the results against IGoR. A later analysis scored TCR-TCR, TCR-HLA and TCR-CMV co-occurrence with hypergeometric tests, applying a repertoire-size bias correction to TCR pairs. False discovery rates were estimated in a later analysis by permuting HLA or CMV assignments 20 times. In a later analysis, co-occurring TCRs were grouped using DBSCAN, and TCRdist sequence similarity was added for clustering within HLA-allele-positive subsets. For co-occurrence clustering, repertoires with fewer than 30,000 or more than 120,000 public chains were excluded, along with five or six repertoires with anomalous nucleotide sharing. Imported from immuneACCESS, the table was reduced by TCRdb to in-frame sequences with V and J called. These copies leave out some clones; in studies compared against another copy, an unresolved V gene accounts for under half, and the cause of the remainder is not known. The DNA was the basis for D and trimming; V, J and clone size are from that table. The sample data list 100,000 to 150,000 clones, and about 83% of these were observed just once. The ten most abundant clones make up 3.4% of the sample.

Recombination connected TRBV29-1 to TRBJ1-3; the D gene is possibly TRBD1, with 5 bases matching. This sequence originates from a man aged 25-45 years in good health and CMV-seronegative. The sequenced material came from PBMCs. The DNA sequence is given as TGCAGCGTTGCGGCTGGGGGGACTGGAAACACCATATATTTT. Its amino acids are CSVAAGGTGNTIYF.